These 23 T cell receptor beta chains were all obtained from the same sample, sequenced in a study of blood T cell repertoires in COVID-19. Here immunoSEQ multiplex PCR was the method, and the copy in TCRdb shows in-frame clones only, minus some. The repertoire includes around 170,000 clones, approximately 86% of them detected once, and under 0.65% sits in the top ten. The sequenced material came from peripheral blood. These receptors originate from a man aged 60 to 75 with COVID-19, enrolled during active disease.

The CDR3 DNA reads as TGTGCCAGCAGCCCAGGGTTGACTGAAGCTTTCTTT. Amino acid sequence: CASSPGLTEAFF. V gene TRBV3-1 (or the pseudogene TRBV3-2) combines with J gene TRBJ1-1; D possibly corresponds to TRBD1 (5 bases). The CDR3 has 12 residues. Trimming took off 4 bases at V and 5 bases at J, with 8 bases between the two ends. The V gene's germline CDR1 is LGHDT and CDR2 YNNKEL (reference sequence).

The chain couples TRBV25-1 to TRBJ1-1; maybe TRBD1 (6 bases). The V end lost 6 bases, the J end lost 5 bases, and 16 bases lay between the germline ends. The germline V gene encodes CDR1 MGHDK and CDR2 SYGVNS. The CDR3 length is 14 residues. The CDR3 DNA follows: TGTGCCAGCAGAAAAACGGGGGGCTTGACTGAAGCTTTCTTT. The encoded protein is CASRKTGGLTEAFF.

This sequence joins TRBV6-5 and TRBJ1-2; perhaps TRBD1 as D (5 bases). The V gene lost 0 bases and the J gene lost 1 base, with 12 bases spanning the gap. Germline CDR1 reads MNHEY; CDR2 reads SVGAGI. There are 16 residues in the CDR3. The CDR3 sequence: CASSYSMGGDNYGYTF. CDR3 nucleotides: TGTGCCAGCAGTTACTCGATGGGGGGAGATAACTATGGCTACACCTTC.

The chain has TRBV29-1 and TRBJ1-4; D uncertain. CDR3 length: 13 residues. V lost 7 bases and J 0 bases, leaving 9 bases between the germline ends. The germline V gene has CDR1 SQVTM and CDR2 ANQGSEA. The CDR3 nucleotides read TGCAGCGGCGGCCAGACAACTAATGAAAAACTGTTTTTT. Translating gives CSGGQTTNEKLFF.

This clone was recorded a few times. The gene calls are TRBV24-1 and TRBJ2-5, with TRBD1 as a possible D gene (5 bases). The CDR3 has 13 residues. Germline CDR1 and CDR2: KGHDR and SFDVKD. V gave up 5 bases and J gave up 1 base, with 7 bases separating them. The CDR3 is CATSGTGQETQYF. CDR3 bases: TGTGCCACCAGTGGAACAGGCCAAGAGACCCAGTACTTC.

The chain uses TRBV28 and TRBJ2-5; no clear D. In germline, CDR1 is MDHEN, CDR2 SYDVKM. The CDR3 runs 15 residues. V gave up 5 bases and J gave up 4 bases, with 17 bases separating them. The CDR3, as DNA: TGTGCCAGCAGTCCCTCCCGGGTGAGTCGAGAGACCCAGTACTTC. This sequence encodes CASSPSRVSRETQYF.

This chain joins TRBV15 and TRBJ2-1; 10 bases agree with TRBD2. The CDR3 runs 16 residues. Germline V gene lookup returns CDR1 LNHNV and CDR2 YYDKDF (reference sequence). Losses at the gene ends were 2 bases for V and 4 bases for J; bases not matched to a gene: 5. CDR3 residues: CATSRWSGGAYNEQFF. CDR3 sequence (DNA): TGTGCCACCAGCAGATGGAGCGGGGGGGCGTACAATGAGCAGTTCTTC.

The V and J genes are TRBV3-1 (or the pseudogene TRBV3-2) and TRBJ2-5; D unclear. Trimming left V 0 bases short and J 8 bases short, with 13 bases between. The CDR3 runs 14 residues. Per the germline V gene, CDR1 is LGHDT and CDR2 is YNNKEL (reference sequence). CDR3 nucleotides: TGTGCCAGCAGCCAAGATTCTGCAGGTGGAACCCAGTACTTC. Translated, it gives CASSQDSAGGTQYF.

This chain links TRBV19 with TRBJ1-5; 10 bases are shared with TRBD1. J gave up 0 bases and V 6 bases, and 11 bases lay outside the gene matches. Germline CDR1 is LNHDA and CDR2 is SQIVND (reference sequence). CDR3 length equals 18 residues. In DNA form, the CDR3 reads TGTGCCAGTAGGATCGGGACAGGGGTGGGTTATAGCAATCAGCCCCAGCATTTT. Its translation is CASRIGTGVGYSNQPQHF.

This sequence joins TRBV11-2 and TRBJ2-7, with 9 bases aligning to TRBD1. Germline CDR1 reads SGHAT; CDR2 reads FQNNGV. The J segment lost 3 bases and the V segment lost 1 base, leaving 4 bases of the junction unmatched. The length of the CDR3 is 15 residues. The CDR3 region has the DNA TGTGCCAGCAGCTTAGTCCGGACAGGGGACTACGAGCAGTACTTC. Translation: CASSLVRTGDYEQYF.

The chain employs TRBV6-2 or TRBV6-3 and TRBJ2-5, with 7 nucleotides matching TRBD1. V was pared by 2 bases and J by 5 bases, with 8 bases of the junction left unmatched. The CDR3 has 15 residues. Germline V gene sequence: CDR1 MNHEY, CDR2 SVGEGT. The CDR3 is CASSYHQRGQETQYF. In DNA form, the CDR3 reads TGTGCCAGCAGTTACCACCAAAGGGGGCAGGAGACCCAGTACTTC.

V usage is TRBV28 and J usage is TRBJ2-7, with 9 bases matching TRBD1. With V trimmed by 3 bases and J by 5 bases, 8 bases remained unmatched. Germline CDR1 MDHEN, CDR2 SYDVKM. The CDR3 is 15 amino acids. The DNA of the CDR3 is TGTGCCAGCAGTTTTCGGGACAGGGTAATCCACGAGCAGTACTTC. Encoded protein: CASSFRDRVIHEQYF.

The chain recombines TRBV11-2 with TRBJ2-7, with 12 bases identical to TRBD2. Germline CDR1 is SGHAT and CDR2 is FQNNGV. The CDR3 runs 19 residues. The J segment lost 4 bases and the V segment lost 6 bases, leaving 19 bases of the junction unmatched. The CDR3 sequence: CASRHGLAGILTGVYEQYF. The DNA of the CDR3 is TGTGCCAGCAGACACGGACTAGCGGGAATTCTAACGGGGGTTTACGAGCAGTACTTC. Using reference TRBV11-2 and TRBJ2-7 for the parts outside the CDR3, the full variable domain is EAGVAQSPRYKIIEKRQSVAFWCNPISGHATLYWYQQILGQGPKLLIQFQNNGVVDDSQLPKDRFSAERLKGVDSTLKIQPAKLEDSAVYLCASRHGLAGILTGVYEQYFGPGTRLTVT.

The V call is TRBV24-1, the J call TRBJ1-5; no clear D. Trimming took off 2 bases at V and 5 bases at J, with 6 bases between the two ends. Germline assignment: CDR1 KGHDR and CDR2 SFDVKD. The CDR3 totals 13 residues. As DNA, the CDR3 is TGTGCCACCAGTGATTGGAGGGATCAGCCCCAGCATTTT. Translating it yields CATSDWRDQPQHF.

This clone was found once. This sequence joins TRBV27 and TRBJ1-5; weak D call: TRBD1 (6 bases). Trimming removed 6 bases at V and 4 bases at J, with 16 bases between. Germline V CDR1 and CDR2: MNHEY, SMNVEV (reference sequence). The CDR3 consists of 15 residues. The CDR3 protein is CASSHEGTINQPQHF. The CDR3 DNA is TGTGCCAGCAGCCACGAGGGGACAATAAATCAGCCCCAGCATTTT.

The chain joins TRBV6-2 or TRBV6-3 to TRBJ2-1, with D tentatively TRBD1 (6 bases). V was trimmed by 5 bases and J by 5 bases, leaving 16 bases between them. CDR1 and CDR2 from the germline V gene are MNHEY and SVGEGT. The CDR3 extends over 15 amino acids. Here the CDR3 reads CASSNPGQANNEQFF. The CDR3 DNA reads TGTGCCAGCAGTAATCCGGGACAAGCAAACAATGAGCAGTTCTTC.

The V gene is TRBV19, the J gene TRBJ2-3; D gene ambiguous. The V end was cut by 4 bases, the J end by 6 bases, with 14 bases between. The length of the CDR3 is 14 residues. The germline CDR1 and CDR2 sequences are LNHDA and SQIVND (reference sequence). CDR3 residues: CASSRTPRLDTQYF. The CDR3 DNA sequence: TGTGCCAGTAGTAGAACCCCCAGACTGGATACGCAGTATTTT.

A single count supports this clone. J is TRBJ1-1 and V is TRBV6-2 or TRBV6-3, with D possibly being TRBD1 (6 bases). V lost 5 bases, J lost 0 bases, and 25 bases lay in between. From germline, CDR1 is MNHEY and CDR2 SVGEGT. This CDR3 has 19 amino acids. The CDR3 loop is CASSTTTRGRGSLNTEAFF. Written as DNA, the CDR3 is TGTGCCAGCAGTACAACCACCAGGGGCAGGGGAAGTTTGAACACTGAAGCTTTCTTT.

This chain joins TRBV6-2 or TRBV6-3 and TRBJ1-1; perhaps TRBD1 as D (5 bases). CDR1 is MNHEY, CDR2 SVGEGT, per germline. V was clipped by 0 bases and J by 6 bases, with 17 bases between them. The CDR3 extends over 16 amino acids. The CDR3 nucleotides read TGTGCCAGCAGTTACTCCCAGGGAGGCGGTAGGGCTGAAGCTTTCTTT. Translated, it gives CASSYSQGGGRAEAFF.

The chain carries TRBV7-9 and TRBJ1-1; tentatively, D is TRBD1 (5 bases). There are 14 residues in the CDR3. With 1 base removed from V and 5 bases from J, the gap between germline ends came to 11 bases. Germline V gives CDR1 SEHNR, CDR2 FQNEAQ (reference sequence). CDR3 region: CASSLGPGKTEAFF. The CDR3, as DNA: TGTGCCAGCAGCTTAGGTCCAGGGAAAACTGAAGCTTTCTTT.

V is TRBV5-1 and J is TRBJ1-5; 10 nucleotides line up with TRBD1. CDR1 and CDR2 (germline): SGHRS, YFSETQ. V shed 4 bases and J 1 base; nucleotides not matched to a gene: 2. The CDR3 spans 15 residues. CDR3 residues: CASSPGQGSNQPQHF. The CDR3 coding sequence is TGCGCCAGCAGCCCGGGACAGGGGAGCAATCAGCCCCAGCATTTT.

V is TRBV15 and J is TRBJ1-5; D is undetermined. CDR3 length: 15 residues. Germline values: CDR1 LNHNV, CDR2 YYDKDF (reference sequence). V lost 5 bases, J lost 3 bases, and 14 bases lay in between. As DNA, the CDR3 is TGTGCCACCAGCGTCTCAACTAACCCCAATCAGCCCCAGCATTTT. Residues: CATSVSTNPNQPQHF. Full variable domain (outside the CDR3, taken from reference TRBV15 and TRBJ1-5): DAMVIQNPRYQVTQFGKPVTLSCSQTLNHNVMYWYQQKSSQAPKLLFHYYDKDFNNEADTPDNFQSRRPNTSFCFLDIRSPGLGDTAMYLCATSVSTNPNQPQHFGDGTRLSIL.

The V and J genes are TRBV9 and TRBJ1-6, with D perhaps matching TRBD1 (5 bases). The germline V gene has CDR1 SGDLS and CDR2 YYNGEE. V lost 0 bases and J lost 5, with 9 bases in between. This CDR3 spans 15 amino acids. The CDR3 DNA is TGTGCCAGCAGCGTAGGGGGGGGAGATAATTCACCCCTCCACTTT. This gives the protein CASSVGGGDNSPLHF. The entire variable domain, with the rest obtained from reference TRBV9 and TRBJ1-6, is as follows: DSGVTQTPKHLITATGQRVTLRCSPRSGDLSVYWYQQSLDQGLQFLIQYYNGEERAKGNILERFSAQQFPDLHSELNLSSLELGDSALYFCASSVGGGDNSPLHFGNGTRLTVT.